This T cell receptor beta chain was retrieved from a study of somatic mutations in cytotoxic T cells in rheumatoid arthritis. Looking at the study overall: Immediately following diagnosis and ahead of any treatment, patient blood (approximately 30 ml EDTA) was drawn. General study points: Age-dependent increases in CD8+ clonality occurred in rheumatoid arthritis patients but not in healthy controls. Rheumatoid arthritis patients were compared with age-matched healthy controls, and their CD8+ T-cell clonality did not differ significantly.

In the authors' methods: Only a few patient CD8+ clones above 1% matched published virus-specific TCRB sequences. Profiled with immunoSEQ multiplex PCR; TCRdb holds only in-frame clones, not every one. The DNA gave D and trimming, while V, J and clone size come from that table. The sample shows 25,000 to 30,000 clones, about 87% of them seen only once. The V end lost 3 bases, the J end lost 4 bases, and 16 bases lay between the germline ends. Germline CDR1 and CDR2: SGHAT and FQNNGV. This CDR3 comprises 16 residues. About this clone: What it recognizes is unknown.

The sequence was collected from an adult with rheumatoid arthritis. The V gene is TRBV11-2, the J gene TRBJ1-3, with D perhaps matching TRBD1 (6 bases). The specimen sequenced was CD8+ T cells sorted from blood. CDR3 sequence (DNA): TGTGCCAGCAGCTTTTACAGGGAGTCTGAGGGAAACACCATATATTTT. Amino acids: CASSFYRESEGNTIYF.